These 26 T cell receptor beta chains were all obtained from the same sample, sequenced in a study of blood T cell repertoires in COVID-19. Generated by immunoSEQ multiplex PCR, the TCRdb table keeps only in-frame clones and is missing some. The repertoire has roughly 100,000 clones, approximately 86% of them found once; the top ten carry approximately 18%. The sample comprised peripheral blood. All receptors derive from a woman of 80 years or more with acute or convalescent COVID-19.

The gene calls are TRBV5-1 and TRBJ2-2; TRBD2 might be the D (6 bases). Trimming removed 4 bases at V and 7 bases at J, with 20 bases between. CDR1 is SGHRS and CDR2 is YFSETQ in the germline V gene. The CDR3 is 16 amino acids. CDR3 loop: CASSPPGQGGSGELFF. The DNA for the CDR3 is TGCGCCAGCAGCCCCCCAGGGCAGGGAGGCAGCGGGGAGCTGTTTTTT.

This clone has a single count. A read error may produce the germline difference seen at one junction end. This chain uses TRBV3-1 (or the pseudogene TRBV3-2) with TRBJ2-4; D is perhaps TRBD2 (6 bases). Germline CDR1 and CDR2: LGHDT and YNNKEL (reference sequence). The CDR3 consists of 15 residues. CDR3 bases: TGTGCCAGCAGCCAAGCAGGCGGGACCAAAAACATTCAGTACTTT. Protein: CASSQAGGTKNIQYF.

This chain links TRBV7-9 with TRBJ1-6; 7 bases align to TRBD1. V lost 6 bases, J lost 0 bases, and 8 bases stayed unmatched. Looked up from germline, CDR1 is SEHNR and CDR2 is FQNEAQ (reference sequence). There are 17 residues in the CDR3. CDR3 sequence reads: CASSVGQWSSYNSPLHF. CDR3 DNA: TGTGCCAGCAGTGTGGGACAGTGGAGCTCCTATAATTCACCCCTCCACTTT.

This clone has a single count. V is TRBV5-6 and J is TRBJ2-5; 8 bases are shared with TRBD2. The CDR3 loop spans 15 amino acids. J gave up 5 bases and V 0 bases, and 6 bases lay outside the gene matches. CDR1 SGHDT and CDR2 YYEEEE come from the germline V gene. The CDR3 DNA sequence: TGTGCCAGCAGCTTGGTCGGGGGGGAGATGGAGACCCAGTACTTC. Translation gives CASSLVGGEMETQYF.

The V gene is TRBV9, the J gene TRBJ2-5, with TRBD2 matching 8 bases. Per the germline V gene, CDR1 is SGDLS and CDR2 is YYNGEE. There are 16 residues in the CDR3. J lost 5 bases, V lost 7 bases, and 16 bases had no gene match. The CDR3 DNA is TGTGCCAGCCCGGCGGGGGGAGCCTCCAACTATGAGACCCAGTACTTC. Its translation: CASPAGGASNYETQYF.

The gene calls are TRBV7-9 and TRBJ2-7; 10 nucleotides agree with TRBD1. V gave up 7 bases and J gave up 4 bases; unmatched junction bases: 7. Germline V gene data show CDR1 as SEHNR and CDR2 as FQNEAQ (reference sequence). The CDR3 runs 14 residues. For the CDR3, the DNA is TGTGCCAGCAAACCGGGACAGGGGTTTTACGAGCAGTACTTC. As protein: CASKPGQGFYEQYF.

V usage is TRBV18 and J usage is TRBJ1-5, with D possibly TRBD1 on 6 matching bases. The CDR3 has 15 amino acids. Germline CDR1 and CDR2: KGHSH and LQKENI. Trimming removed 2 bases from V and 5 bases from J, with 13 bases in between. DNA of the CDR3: TGTGCCAGCTCACCAGCTACAGGGCAGGATCAGCCCCAGCATTTT. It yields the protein CASSPATGQDQPQHF.

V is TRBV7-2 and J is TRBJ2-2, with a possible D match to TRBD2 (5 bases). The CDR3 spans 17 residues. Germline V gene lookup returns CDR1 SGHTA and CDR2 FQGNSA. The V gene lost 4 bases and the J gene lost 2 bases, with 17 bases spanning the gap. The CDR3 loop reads CASSSIKDSTNTGELFF. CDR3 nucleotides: TGTGCCAGCAGCTCAATAAAGGACTCGACTAACACCGGGGAGCTGTTTTTT.

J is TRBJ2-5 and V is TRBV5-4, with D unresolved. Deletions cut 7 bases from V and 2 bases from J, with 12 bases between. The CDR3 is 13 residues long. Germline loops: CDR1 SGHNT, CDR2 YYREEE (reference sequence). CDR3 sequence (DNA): TGTGCCAGCGGGCGAGCAAATCAAGAGACCCAGTACTTC. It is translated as CASGRANQETQYF.

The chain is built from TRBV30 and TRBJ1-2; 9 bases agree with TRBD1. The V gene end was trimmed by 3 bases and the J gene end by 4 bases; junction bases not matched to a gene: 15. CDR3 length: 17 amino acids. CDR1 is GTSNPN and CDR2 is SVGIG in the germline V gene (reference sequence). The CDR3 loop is CAWRDWTGAYSSYGYTF. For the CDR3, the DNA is TGTGCCTGGAGGGACTGGACAGGGGCTTATTCTAGCTATGGCTACACCTTC.

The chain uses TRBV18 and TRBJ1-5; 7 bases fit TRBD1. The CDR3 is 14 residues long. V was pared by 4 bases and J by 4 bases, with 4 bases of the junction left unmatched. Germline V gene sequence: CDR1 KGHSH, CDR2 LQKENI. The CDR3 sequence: CASSLLDRNQPQHF. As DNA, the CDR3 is TGTGCCAGCTCACTTCTGGACAGGAATCAGCCCCAGCATTTT.

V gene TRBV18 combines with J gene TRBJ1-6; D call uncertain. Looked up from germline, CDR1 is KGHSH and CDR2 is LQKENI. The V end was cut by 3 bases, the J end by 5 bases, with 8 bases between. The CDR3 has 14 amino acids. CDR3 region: CASSPSQNNSPLHF. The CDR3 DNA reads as TGTGCCAGCTCACCCTCACAGAATAATTCACCCCTCCACTTT. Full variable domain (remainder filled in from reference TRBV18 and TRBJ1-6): NAGVMQNPRHLVRRRGQEARLRCSPMKGHSHVYWYRQLPEEGLKFMVYLQKENIIDESGMPKERFSAEFPKEGPSILRIQQVVRGDSAAYFCASSPSQNNSPLHFGNGTRLTVT.

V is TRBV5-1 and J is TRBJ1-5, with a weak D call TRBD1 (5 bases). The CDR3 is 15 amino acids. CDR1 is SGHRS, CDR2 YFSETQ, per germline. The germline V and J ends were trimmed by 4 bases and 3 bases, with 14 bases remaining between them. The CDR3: CASSPTGTNNQPQHF. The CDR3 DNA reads TGCGCCAGCAGCCCTACAGGTACCAACAATCAGCCCCAGCATTTT.

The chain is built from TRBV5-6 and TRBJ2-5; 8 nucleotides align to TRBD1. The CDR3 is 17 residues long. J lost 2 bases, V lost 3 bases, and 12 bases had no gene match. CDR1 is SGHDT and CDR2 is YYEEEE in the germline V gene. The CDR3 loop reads CASSSEDGDRPQETQYF. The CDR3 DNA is TGTGCCAGCAGCTCGGAAGATGGGGACAGGCCACAAGAGACCCAGTACTTC. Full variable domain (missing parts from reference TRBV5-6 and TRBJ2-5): DAGVTQSPTHLIKTRGQQVTLRCSPKSGHDTVSWYQQALGQGPQFIFQYYEEEERQRGNFPDRFSGHQFPNYSSELNVNALLLGDSALYLCASSSEDGDRPQETQYFGPGTRLLVL.

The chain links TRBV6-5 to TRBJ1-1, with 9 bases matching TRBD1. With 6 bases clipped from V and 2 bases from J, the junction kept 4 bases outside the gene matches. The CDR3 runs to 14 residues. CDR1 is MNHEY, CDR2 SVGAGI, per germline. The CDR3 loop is CASRRTGDNTEAFF. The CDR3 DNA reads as TGTGCCAGCAGGCGGACAGGGGACAACACTGAAGCTTTCTTT.

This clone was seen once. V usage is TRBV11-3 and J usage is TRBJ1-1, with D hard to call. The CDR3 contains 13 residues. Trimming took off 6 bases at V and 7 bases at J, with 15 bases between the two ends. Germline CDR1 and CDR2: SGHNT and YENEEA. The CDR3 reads CASSSRGGIEAFF. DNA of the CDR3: TGTGCCAGCAGTTCCCGGGGAGGGATTGAAGCTTTCTTT.

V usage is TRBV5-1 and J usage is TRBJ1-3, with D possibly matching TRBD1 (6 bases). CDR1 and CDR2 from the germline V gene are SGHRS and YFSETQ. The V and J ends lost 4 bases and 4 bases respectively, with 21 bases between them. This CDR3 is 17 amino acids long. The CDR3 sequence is CASSPVPWGGSGNTIYF. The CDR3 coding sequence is TGCGCCAGCAGCCCGGTCCCCTGGGGGGGCTCCGGAAACACCATATATTTT.

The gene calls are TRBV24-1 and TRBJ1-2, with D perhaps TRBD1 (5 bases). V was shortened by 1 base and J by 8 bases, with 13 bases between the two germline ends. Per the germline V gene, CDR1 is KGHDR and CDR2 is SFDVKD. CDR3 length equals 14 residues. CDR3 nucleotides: TGTGCCACCAGTGATTTTCAGGGACGGGGGGGCTACACCTTC. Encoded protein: CATSDFQGRGGYTF.

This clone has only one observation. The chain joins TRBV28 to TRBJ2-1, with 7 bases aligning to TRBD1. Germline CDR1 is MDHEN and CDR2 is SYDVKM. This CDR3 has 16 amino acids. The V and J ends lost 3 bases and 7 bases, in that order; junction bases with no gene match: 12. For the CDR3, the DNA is TGTGCCAGCAGTTTCTTCCAGACAGGGTTAAGAAATGAGCAGTTCTTC. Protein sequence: CASSFFQTGLRNEQFF.

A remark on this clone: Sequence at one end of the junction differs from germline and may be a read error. DNA for the CDR3: TGTGCCAGCAGTGAATCAGCGGGGGATTCTAAAAACATTCAGTACTTT. This sequence encodes CASSESAGDSKNIQYF. The chain recombines TRBV25-1 with TRBJ2-4; 8 bases line up with TRBD2. The CDR3 extends over 16 amino acids. The V gene's germline CDR1 is MGHDK and CDR2 SYGVNS.

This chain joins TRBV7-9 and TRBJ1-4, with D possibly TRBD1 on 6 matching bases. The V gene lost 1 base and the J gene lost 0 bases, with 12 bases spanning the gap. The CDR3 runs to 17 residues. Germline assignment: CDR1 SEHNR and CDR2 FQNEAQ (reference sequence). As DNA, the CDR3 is TGTGCCAGCAGCTTAGGCAGGACAGCGACAACTAATGAAAAACTGTTTTTT. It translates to CASSLGRTATTNEKLFF.

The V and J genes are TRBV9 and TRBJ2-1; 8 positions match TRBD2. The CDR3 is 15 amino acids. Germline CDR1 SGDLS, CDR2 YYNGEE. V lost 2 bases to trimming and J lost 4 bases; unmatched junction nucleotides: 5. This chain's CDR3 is CASSVELAEYNEQFF. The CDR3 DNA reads TGTGCCAGCAGCGTGGAACTAGCGGAGTACAATGAGCAGTTCTTC. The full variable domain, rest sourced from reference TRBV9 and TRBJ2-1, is DSGVTQTPKHLITATGQRVTLRCSPRSGDLSVYWYQQSLDQGLQFLIQYYNGEERAKGNILERFSAQQFPDLHSELNLSSLELGDSALYFCASSVELAEYNEQFFGPGTRLTVL.

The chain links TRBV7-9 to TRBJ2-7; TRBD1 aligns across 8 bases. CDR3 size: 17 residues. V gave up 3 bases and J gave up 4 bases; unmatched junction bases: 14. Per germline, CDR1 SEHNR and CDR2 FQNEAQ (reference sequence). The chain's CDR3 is CASSFQIPGQDSYEQYF. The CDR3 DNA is TGTGCCAGCAGCTTCCAAATTCCGGGACAGGACTCTTACGAGCAGTACTTC. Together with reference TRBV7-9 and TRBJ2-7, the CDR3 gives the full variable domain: DTGVSQNPRHKITKRGQNVTFRCDPISEHNRLYWYRQTLGQGPEFLTYFQNEAQLEKSRLLSDRFSAERPKGSFSTLEIQRTEQGDSAMYLCASSFQIPGQDSYEQYFGPGTRLTVT.

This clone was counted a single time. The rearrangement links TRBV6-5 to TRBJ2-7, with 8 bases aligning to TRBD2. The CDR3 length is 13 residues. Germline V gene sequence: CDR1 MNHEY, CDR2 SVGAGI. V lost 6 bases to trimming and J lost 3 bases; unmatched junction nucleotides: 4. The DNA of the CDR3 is TGTGCCAGCAGCCGAAGCGGGGGCTACGAGCAGTACTTC. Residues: CASSRSGGYEQYF.

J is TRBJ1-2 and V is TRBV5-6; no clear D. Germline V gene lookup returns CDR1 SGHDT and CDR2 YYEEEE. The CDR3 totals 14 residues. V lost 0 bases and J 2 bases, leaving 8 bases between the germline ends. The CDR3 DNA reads TGTGCCAGCAGCTTGGGACATCGAAACTATGGCTACACCTTC. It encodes CASSLGHRNYGYTF.

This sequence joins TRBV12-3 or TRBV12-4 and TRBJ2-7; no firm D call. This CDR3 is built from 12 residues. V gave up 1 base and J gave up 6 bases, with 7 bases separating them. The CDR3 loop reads CASSLGAGEQYF. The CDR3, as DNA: TGTGCCAGCAGTTTAGGGGCAGGCGAGCAGTACTTC.